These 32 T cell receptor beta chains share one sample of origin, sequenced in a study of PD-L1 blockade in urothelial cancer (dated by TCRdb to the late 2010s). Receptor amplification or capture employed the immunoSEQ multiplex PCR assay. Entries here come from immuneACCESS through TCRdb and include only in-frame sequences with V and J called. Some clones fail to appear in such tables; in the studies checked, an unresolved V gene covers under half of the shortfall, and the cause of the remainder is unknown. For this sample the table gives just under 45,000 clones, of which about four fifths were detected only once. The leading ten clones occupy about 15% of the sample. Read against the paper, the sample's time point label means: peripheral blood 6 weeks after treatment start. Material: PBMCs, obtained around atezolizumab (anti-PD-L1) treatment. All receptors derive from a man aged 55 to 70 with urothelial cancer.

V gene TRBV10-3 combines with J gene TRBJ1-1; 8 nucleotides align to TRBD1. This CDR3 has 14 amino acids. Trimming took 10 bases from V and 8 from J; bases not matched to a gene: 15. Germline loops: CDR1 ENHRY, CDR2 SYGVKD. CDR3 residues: CATSGDRTVLEAFF. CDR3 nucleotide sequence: TGTGCCACGAGCGGGGACAGGACTGTTCTGGAAGCTTTCTTT.

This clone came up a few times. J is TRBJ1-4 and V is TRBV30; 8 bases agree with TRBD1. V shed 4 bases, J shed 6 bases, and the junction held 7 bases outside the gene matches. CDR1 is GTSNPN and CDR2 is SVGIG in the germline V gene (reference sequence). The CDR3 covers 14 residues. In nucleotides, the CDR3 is TGTGCCTGGAATGACGGGACAGGCTATGAAAAACTGTTTTTT. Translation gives CAWNDGTGYEKLFF. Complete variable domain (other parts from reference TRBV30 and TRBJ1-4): SQTIHQWPATLVQPVGSPLSLECTVEGTSNPNLYWYRQAAGRGLQLLFYSVGIGQISSEVPQNLSASRPQDRQFILSSKKLLLSDSGFYLCAWNDGTGYEKLFFGSGTQLSVL.

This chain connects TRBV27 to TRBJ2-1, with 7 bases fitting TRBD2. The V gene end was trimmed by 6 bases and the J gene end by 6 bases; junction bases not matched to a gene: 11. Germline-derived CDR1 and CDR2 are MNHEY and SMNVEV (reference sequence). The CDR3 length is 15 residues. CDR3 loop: CASSPVGGVANEQFF. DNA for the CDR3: TGTGCCAGCAGCCCCGTGGGGGGGGTAGCCAATGAGCAGTTCTTC.

The CDR3 spells CASRSTGRNQPQHF. CDR3 DNA: TGTGCCAGCAGAAGCACAGGGCGCAATCAGCCCCAGCATTTT. The chain joins TRBV28 to TRBJ1-5, with a weak D call TRBD1 (6 bases). Germline CDR1 MDHEN, CDR2 SYDVKM. This CDR3 spans 14 amino acids. Trimming shortened V by 6 bases and J by 2 bases, and 11 bases separated the two germline ends.

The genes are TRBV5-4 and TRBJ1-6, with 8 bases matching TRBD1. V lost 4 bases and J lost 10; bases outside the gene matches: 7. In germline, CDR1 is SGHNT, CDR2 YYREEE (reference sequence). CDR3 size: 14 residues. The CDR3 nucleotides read TGTGCCAGCAGCCGGACAGGGATCAGGTCACCCCTCCACTTT. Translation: CASSRTGIRSPLHF.

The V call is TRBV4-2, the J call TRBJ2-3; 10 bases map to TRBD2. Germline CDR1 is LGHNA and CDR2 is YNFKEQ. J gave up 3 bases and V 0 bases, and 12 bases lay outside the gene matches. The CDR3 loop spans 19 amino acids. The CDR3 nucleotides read TGTGCCAGCAGCCAAGAGTCCAGCGGGGGGGCGGATAGGACAGATACGCAGTATTTT. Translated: CASSQESSGGADRTDTQYF.

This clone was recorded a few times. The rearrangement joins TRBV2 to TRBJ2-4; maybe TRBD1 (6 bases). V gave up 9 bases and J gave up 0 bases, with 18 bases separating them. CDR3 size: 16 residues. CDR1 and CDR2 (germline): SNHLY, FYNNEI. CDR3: CASKKDSSIAKNIQYF. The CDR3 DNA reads TGTGCCAGTAAAAAGGACAGTTCTATAGCCAAAAACATTCAGTACTTC.

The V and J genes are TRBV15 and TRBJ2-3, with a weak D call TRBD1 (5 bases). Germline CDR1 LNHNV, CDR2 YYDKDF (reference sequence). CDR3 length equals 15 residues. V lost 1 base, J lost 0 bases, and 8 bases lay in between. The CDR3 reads CATSRGGLSTDTQYF. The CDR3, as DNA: TGTGCCACCAGCAGAGGGGGCCTCAGCACAGATACGCAGTATTTT.

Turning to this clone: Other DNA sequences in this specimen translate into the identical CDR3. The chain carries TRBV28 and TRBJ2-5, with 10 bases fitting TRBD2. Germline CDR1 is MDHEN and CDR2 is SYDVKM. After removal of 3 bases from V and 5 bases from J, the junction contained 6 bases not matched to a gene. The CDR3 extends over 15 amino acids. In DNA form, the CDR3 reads TGTGCCAGCAGTTTGCCTAGCGGGGGTGGGGAGACCCAGTACTTC. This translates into CASSLPSGGGETQYF.

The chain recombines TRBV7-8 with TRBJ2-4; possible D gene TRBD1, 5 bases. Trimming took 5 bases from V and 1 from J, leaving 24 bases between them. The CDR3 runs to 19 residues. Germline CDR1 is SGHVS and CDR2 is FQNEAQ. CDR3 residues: CASSLRSWTSEMAKNIQYF. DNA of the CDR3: TGTGCCAGCAGCCTCCGTAGTTGGACATCTGAAATGGCCAAAAACATTCAGTACTTC.

The CDR3 DNA reads TGTGCCAGCAGCGTGCCGCTCGAGGGGGCTGGGGCCAACGTCCTGACTTTC. Its translation is CASSVPLEGAGANVLTF. This chain links TRBV9 with TRBJ2-6, with D perhaps matching TRBD1 (6 bases). Trimming stripped 2 bases from V and 2 bases from J, with 14 bases between. Germline lookup yields CDR1 SGDLS and CDR2 YYNGEE. The CDR3 spans 17 residues.

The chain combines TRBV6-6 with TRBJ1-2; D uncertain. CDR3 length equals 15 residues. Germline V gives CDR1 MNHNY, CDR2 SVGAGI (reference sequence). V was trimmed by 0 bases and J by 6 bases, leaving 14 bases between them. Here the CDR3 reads CASSYSSPPPNGYTF. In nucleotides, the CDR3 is TGTGCCAGCAGTTACTCGAGTCCGCCGCCTAATGGCTACACCTTC.

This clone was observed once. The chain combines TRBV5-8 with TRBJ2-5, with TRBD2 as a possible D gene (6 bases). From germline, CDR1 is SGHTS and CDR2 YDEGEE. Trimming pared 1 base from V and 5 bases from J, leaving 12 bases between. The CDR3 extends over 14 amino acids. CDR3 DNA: TGTGCCAGCAGCTTGTACGGGGGTGGGGAGACCCAGTACTTC. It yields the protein CASSLYGGGETQYF.

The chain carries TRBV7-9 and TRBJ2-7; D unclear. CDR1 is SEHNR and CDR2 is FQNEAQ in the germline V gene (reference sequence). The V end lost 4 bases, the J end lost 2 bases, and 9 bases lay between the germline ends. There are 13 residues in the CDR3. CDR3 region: CASSYSGPYEQYF. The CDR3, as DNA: TGTGCCAGCAGCTATTCAGGCCCCTACGAGCAGTACTTC.

In DNA, the CDR3 is TGTGCCAGCAGTGTCCGGAACACTGAAGCTTTCTTT. It codes for CASSVRNTEAFF. V usage is TRBV2 and J usage is TRBJ1-1; D uncertain. This CDR3 region has 12 residues. Germline V gene lookup returns CDR1 SNHLY and CDR2 FYNNEI. The V gene lost 4 bases and the J gene lost 1 base, with 4 bases spanning the gap.

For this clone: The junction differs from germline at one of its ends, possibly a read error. The DNA for the CDR3 is TGTGCTAGCAGCCCCGACACCCAAGAGACCCAGTACTTC. It translates to CASSPDTQETQYF. The rearrangement links TRBV7-7 to TRBJ2-5; D unclear. Per germline, CDR1 SSHAT and CDR2 FNYEAQ (reference sequence). The CDR3 is made up of 13 amino acids.

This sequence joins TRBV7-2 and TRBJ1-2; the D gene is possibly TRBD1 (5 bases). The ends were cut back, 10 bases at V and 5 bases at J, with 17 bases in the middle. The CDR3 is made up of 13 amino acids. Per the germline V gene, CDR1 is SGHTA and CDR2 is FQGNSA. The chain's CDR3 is CAIERAGSYGYTF. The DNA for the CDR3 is TGTGCCATCGAGCGGGCAGGGTCGTATGGCTACACCTTC.

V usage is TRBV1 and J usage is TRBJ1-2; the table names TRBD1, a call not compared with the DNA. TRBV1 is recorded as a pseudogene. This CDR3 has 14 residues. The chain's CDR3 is CTSSQVDRGDGYTF. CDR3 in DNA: TGCACCAGCAGCCAAGTCGACAGGGGGGATGGCTACACCTTC.

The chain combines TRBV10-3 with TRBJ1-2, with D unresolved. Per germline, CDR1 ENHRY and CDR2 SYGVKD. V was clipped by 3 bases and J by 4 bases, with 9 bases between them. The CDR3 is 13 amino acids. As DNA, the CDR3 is TGTGCCATCAGTGATTGGGGAGGCTATGGCTACACCTTC. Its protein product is CAISDWGGYGYTF.

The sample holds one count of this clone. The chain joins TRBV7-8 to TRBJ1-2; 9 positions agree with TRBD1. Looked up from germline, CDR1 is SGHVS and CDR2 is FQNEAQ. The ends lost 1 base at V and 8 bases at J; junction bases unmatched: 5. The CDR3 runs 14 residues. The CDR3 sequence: CASSLGTGGAGYTF. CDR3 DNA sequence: TGTGCCAGCAGCTTAGGCACAGGGGGCGCGGGCTACACCTTC.

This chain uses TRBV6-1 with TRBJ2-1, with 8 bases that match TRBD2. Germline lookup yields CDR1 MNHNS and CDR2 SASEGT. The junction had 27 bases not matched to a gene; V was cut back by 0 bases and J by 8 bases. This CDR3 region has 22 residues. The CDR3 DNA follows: TGTGCCAGCAGTGAAGCGGGAATTTGGGGAGAACGGGGGGGCCCAAGGTCGGATGAGCAGTTCTTC. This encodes CASSEAGIWGERGGPRSDEQFF.

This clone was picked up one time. The CDR3 spells CASSLAGSMNRADTQYF. CDR3 nucleotides: TGCGCCAGCAGCTTGGCGGGATCTATGAATAGGGCAGATACGCAGTATTTT. The chain joins TRBV5-1 to TRBJ2-3; a weak D match, TRBD2 (5 bases). V was pared by 0 bases and J by 4 bases, with 18 bases between. The CDR3 is made up of 17 amino acids. The germline CDR1 and CDR2 sequences are SGHRS and YFSETQ.

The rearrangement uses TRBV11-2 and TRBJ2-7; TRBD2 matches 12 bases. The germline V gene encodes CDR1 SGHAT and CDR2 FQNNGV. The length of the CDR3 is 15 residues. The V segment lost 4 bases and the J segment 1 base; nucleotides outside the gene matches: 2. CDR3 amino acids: CASSSSGGASYEQYF. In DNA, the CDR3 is TGTGCCAGCAGCTCTAGCGGGGGGGCTTCCTACGAGCAGTACTTC.

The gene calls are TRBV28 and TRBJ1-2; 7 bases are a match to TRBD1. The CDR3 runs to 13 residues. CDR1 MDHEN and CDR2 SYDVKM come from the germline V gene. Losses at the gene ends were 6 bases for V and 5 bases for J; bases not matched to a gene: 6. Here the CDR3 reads CASSPGTDYGYTF. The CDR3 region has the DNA TGTGCCAGCAGCCCAGGGACAGATTATGGCTACACCTTC.

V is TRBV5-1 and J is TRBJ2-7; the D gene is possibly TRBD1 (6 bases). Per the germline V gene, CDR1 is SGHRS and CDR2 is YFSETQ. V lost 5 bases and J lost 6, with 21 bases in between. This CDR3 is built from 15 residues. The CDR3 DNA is TGCGCCAGCAGGTCGGCAGAGACGGTGGGGGCCGAGCAGTACTTC. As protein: CASRSAETVGAEQYF.

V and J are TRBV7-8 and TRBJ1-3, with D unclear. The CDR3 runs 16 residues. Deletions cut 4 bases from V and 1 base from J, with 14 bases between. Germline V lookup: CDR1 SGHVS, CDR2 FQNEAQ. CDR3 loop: CASSYRLRESGNTIYF. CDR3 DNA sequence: TGTGCCAGCAGCTATCGCCTCCGTGAGTCTGGAAACACCATATATTTT.

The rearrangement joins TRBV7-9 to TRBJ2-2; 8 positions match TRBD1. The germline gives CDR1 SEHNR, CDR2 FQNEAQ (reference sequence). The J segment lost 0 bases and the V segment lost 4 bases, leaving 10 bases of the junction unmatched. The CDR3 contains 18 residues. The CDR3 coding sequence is TGTGCCAGCAGCTCAAAAGCCCCGACAGGGGCGAACACCGGGGAGCTGTTTTTT. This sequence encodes CASSSKAPTGANTGELFF.

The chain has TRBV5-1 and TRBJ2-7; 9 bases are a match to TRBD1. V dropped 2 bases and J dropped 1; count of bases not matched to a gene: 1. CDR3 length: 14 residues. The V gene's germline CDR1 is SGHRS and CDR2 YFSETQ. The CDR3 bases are TGCGCCAGCAGCTTCGGGACAGGGTCCTACGAGCAGTACTTC. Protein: CASSFGTGSYEQYF.

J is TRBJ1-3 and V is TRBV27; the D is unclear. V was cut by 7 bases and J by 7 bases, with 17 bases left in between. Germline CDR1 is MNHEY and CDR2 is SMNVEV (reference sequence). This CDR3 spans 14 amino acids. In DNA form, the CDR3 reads TGTGCCAGCATGTCCCCCGAGGATAGCAACACCATATATTTT. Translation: CASMSPEDSNTIYF.

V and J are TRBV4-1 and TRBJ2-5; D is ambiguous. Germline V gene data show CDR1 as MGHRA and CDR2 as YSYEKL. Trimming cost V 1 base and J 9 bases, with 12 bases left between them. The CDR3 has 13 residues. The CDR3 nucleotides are TGCGCCAGCAGCCAAGTGGCGGCCTCGGCCCAGTACTTC. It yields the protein CASSQVAASAQYF.

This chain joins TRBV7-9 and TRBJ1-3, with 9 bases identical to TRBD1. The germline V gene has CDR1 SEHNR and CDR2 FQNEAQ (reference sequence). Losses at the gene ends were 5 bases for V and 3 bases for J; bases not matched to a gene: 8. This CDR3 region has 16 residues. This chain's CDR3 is CASSRSGQGGGNTIYF. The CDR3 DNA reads TGTGCCAGCAGCCGCTCGGGACAGGGAGGTGGAAACACCATATATTTT.

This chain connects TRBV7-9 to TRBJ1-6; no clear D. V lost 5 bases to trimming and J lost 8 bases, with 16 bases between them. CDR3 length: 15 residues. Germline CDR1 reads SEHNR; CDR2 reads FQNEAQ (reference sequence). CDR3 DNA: TGTGCCAGCAGCCCCACCCGGACTGAGGATTCACCCCTCCACTTT. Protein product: CASSPTRTEDSPLHF.